This T cell receptor beta chain was obtained from a study of OX40 agonist ivuxolimab in advanced cancers. On the study more broadly: Among those enrolled, mean age was about 62 years (range about 20 to 79) and 75% to 90% were male.

TCRdb's copy holds only in-frame clones and misses some; the assay was immunoSEQ multiplex PCR. The sample includes 25,000 to 35,000 clones, 74% seen only once; the top ten take 9.5% to 15%. The receptor was derived from an adult with an advanced solid tumor such as melanoma, head and neck, liver or kidney cancer. Here the sequenced sample was CD4+ or CD8+ T cells sorted from blood, taken in a trial of the OX40 agonist ivuxolimab.

CDR3 bases: TGTGCCATCAGCTCGCAGGGCCCGAACACTGAAGCTTTCTTT. Protein product: CAISSQGPNTEAFF. This chain connects TRBV10-3 to TRBJ1-1; possibly TRBD1 for D (5 bases). The CDR3 is 14 amino acids. The germline gives CDR1 ENHRY, CDR2 SYGVKD. Trimming took 6 bases from V and 1 from J, leaving 12 bases between them.